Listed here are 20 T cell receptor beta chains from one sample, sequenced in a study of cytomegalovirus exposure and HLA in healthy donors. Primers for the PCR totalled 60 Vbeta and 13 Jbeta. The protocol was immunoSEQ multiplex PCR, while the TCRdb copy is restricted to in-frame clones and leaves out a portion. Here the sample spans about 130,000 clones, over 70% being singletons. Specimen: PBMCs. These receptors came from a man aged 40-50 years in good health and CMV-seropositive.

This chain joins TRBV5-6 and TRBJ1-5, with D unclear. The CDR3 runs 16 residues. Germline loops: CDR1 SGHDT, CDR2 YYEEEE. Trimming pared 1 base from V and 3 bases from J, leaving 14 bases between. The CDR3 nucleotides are TGTGCCAGCAGCTTGTATTTGGTCGGACTCAATCAGCCCCAGCATTTT. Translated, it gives CASSLYLVGLNQPQHF.

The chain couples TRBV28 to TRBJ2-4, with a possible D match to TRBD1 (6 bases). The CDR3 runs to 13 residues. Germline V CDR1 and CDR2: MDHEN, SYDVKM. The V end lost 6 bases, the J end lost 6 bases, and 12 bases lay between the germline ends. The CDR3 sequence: CASSETRGNIQYF. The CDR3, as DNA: TGTGCCAGCAGCGAAACCAGGGGAAACATTCAGTACTTC.

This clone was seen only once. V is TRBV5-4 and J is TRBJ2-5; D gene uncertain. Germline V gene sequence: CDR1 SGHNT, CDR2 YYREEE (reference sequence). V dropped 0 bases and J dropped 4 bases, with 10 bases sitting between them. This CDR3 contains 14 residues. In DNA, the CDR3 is TGTGCCAGCAGCTTGGCCTCGCGAGGAGAGACCCAGTACTTC. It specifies CASSLASRGETQYF.

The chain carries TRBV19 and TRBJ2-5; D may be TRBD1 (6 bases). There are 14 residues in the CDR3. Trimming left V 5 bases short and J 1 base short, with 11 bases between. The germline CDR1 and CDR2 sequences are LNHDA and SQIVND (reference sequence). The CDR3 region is CASSSGQPQETQYF. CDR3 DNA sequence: TGTGCCAGTAGTTCAGGACAGCCCCAAGAGACCCAGTACTTC.

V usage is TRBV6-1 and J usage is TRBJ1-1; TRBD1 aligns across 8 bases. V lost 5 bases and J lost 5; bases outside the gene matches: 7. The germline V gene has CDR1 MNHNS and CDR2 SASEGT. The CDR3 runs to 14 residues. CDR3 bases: TGTGCCAGCAGTAACGGACAGGGCTTAACTGAAGCTTTCTTT. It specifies CASSNGQGLTEAFF.

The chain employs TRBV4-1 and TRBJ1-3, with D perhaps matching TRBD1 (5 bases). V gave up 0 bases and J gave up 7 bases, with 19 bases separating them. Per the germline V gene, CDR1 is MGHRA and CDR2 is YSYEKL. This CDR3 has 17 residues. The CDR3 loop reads CASSQEGRTTVFNTIYF. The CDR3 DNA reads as TGCGCCAGCAGCCAAGAAGGACGGACAACGGTCTTTAACACCATATATTTT.

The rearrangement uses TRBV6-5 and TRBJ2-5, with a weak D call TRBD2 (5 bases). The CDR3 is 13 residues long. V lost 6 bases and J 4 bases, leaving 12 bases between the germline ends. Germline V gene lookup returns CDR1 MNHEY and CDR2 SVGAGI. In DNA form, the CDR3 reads TGTGCCAGCAGACCTAGCATGGTAGAGACCCAGTACTTC. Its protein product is CASRPSMVETQYF.

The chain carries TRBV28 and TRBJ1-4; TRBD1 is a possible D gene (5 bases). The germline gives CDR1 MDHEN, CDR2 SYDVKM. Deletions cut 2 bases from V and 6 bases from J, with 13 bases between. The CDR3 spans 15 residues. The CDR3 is CASSLGRQGDEKLFF. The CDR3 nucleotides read TGTGCCAGCAGTTTAGGGCGGCAGGGTGATGAAAAACTGTTTTTT.

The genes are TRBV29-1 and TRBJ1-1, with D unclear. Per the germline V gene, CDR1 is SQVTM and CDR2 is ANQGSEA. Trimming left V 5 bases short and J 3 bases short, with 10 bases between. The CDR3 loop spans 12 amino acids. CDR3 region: CSVSFFDTEAFF. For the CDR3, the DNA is TGCAGCGTTTCTTTCTTCGACACTGAAGCTTTCTTT.

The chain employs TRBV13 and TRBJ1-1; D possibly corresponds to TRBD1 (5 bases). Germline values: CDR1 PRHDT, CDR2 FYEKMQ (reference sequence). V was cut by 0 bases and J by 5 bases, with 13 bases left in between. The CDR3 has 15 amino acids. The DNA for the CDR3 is TGTGCCAGCAGCTTAGGCGCAAAGGGGTTAACTGAAGCTTTCTTT. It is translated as CASSLGAKGLTEAFF.

The CDR3 loop reads CATSAGGEANTEAFF. The DNA of the CDR3 is TGTGCCACCAGCGCCGGAGGGGAGGCGAACACTGAAGCTTTCTTT. The chain joins TRBV15 to TRBJ1-1; D perhaps matches TRBD1 (5 bases). The CDR3 consists of 15 residues. CDR1 is LNHNV, CDR2 YYDKDF, per germline (reference sequence). V lost 5 bases, J lost 1 base, and 14 bases lay in between.

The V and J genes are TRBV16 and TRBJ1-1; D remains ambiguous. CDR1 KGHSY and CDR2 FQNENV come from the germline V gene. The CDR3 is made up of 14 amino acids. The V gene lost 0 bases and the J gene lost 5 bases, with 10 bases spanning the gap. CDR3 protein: CASSQSATITEAFF. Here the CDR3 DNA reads TGTGCCAGCAGCCAATCCGCGACAATTACTGAAGCTTTCTTT.

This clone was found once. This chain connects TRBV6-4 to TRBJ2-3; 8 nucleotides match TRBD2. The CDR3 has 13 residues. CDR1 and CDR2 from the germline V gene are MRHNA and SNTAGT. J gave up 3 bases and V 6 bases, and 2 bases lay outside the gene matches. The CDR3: CASRSSGTDTQYF. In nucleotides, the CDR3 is TGTGCCAGCAGATCTAGCGGGACAGATACGCAGTATTTT.

The CDR3 coding sequence is TGTGCCAGCACAACCGACAGGGGGGGCTACGAGCAGTACTTC. It codes for CASTTDRGGYEQYF. The chain couples TRBV18 to TRBJ2-7; 9 nucleotides match TRBD1. The V and J ends lost 8 bases and 3 bases, in that order; junction bases with no gene match: 8. Looked up from germline, CDR1 is KGHSH and CDR2 is LQKENI. The CDR3 has 14 residues.

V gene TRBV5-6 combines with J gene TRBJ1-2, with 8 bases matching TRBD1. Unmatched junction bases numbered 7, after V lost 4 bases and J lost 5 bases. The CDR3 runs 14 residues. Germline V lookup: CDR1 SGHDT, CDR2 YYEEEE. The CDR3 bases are TGTGCCAGCAGCATTCAGGGGGCAGAGTATGGCTACACCTTC. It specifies CASSIQGAEYGYTF.

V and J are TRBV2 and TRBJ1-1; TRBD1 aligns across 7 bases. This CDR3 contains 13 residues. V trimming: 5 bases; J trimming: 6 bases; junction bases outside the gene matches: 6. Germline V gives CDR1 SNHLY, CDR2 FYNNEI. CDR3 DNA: TGTGCCAGCAGTCAACTCGGACAGGCTGAAGCTTTCTTT. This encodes CASSQLGQAEAFF. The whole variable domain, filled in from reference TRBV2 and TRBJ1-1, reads EPEVTQTPSHQVTQMGQEVILRCVPISNHLYFYWYRQILGQKVEFLVSFYNNEISEKSEIFDDQFSVERPDGSNFTLKIRSTKLEDSAMYFCASSQLGQAEAFFGQGTRLTVV.

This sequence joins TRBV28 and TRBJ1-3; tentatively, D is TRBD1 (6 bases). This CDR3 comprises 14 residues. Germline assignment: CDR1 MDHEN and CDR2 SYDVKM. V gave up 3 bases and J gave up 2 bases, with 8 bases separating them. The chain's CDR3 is CASSFRGPGNTIYF. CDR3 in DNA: TGTGCCAGCAGTTTCAGGGGACCTGGAAACACCATATATTTT.

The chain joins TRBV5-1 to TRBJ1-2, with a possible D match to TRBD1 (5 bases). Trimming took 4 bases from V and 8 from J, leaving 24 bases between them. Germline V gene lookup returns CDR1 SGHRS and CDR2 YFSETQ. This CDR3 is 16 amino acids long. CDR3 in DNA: TGCGCCAGCAGCGCGTTCGGACAACTAAACACCTACGGCTACACCTTC. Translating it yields CASSAFGQLNTYGYTF.

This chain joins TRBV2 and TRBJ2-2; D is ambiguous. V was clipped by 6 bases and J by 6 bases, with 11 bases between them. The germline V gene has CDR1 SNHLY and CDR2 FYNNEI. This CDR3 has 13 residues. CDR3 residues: CASRAASAGELFF. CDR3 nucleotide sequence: TGTGCCAGCAGGGCAGCGTCGGCCGGGGAGCTGTTTTTT.

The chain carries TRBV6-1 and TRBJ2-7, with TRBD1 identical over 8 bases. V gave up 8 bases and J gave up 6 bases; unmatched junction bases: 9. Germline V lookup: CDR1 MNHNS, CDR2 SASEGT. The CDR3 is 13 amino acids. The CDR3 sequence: CASLSTGGGEQYF. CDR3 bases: TGTGCCAGCCTCTCAACAGGGGGAGGCGAGCAGTACTTC.